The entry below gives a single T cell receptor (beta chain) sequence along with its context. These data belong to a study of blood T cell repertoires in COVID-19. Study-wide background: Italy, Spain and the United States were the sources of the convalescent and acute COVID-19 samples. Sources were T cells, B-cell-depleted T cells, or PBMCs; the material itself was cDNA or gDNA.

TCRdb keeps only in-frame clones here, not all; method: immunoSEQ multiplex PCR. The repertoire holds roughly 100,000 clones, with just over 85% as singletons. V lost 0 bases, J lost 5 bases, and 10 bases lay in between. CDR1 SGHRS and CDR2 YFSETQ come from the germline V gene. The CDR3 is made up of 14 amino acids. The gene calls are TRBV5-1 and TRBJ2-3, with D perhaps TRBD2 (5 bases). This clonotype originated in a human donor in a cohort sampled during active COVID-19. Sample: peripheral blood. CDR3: CASSLEARGDTQYF. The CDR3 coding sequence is TGCGCCAGCAGCTTGGAGGCCCGGGGAGATACGCAGTATTTT.